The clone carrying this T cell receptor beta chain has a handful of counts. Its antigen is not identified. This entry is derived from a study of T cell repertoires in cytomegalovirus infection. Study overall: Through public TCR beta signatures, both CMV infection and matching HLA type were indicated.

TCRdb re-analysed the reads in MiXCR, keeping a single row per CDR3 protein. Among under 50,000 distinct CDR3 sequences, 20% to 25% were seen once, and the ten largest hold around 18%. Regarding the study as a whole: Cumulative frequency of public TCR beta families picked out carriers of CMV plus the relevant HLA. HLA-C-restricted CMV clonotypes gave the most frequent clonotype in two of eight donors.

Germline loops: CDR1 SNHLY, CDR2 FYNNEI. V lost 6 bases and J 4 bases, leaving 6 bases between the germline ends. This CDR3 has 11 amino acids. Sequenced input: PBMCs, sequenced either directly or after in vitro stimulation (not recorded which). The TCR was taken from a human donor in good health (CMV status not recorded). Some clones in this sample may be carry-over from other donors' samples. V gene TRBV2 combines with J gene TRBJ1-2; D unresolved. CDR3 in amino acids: CASRLSYGYTF. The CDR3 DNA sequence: TGTGCCAGCAGACTATCCTATGGCTACACCTTC.